This T cell receptor beta chain was captured in a study of sequential checkpoint blockade in melanoma. Overall study context: Both treatment sequences were followed by maintenance nivolumab. TCRβ was sequenced from DNA of about 96 pretreatment tumors. Overall study results and limits: Response in arm A was associated with pretreatment TIL clonality.

Sample treatment: randomized to nivolumab then ipilimumab (arm A) or the reverse (arm B). DNA-damaging chemotherapy had not been given to any patient beforehand. About this clone itself: Its target is unknown.

This CDR3 comprises 16 residues. From germline, CDR1 is KGHSH and CDR2 LQKENI. Trimming left V 9 bases short and J 0 bases short, with 15 bases between. Profiling relied on immunoSEQ multiplex PCR, and the TCRdb table lists in-frame clones only, not all of them. The profile shows 2,500 to 3,000 clones, less than 20% of them singletons. The sample here was tumor tissue (inferred from file names), taken from a patient given nivolumab and ipilimumab in sequence. The clonotype comes from a human donor with melanoma. This chain connects TRBV18 to TRBJ1-6; D is possibly TRBD1 (5 bases). This CDR3 reads CASWAGTFSYNSPLHF. CDR3 nucleotide sequence: TGTGCCAGTTGGGCAGGGACGTTCTCCTATAATTCACCCCTCCACTTT.